What follows describes a single T cell receptor (beta chain). The data are from a study of blood T cell repertoires in COVID-19. Study overall: There were acute and convalescent COVID-19 samples, and they came from the United States, Italy and Spain. T cells, B-cell-depleted T cells, or PBMCs supplied cDNA or gDNA.

Authors' analysis steps: By means of reference gene primer amplification, nucleated cell counts were estimated. TCRdb keeps only in-frame clones here, not all; method: immunoSEQ multiplex PCR. V, J and clone size reflect that table, while D and trimming were determined from the DNA. In the table there are approximately 120,000 clones, 80% to 90% of which are singletons. The sequencing sample was made of peripheral blood. The sequence came from a human donor in a cohort sampled during active COVID-19.

CDR3 in DNA: TGTGCCAGTACCGGAGGACAGGGGTTCCACGAGCAGTACTTC. Its translation: CASTGGQGFHEQYF. The chain carries TRBV3-1 (or the pseudogene TRBV3-2) and TRBJ2-7, with 9 bases matching TRBD1. Looked up from germline, CDR1 is LGHDT and CDR2 is YNNKEL (reference sequence). V was clipped by 9 bases and J by 5 bases; unmatched bases: 11. CDR3 length equals 14 residues.